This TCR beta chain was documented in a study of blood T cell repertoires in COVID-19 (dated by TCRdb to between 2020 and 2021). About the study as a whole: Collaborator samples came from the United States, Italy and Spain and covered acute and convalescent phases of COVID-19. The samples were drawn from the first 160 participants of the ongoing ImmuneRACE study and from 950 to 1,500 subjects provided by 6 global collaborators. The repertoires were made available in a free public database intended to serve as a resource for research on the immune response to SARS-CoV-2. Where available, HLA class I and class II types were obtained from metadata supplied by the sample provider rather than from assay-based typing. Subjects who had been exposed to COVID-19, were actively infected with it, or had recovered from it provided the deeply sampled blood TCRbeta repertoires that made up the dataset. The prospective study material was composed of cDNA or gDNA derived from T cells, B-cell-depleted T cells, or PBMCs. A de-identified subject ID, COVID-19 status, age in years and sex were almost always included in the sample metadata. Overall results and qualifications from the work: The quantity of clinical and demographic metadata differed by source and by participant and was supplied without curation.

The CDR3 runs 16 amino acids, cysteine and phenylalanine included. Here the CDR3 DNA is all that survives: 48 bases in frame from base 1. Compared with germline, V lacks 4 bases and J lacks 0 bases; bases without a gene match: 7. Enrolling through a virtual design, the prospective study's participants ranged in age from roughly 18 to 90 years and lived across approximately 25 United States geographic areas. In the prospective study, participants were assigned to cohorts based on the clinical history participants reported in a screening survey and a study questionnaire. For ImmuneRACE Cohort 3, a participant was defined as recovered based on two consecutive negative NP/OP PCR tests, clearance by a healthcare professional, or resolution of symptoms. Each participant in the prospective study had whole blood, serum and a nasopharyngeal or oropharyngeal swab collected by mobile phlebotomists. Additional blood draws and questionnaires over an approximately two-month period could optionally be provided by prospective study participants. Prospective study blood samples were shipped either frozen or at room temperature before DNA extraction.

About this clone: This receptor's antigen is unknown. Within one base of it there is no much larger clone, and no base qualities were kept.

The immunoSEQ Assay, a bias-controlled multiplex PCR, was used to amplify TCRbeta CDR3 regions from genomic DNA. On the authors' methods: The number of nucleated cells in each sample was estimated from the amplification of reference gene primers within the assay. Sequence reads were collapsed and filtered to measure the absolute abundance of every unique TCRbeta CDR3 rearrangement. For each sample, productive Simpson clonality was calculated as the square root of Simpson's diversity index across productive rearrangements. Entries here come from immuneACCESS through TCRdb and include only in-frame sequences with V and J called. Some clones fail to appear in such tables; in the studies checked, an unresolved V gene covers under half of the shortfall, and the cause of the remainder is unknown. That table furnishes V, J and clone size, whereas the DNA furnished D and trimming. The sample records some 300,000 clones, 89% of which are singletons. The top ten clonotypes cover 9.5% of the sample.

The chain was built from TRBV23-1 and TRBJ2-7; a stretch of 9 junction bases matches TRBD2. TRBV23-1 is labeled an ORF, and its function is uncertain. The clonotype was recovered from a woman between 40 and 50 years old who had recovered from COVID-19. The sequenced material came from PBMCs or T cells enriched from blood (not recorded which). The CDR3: CASSPGTSSHSYEQYF. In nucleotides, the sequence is TGCGCCAGCAGTCCCGGGACTAGCTCCCACTCCTACGAGCAGTACTTC.